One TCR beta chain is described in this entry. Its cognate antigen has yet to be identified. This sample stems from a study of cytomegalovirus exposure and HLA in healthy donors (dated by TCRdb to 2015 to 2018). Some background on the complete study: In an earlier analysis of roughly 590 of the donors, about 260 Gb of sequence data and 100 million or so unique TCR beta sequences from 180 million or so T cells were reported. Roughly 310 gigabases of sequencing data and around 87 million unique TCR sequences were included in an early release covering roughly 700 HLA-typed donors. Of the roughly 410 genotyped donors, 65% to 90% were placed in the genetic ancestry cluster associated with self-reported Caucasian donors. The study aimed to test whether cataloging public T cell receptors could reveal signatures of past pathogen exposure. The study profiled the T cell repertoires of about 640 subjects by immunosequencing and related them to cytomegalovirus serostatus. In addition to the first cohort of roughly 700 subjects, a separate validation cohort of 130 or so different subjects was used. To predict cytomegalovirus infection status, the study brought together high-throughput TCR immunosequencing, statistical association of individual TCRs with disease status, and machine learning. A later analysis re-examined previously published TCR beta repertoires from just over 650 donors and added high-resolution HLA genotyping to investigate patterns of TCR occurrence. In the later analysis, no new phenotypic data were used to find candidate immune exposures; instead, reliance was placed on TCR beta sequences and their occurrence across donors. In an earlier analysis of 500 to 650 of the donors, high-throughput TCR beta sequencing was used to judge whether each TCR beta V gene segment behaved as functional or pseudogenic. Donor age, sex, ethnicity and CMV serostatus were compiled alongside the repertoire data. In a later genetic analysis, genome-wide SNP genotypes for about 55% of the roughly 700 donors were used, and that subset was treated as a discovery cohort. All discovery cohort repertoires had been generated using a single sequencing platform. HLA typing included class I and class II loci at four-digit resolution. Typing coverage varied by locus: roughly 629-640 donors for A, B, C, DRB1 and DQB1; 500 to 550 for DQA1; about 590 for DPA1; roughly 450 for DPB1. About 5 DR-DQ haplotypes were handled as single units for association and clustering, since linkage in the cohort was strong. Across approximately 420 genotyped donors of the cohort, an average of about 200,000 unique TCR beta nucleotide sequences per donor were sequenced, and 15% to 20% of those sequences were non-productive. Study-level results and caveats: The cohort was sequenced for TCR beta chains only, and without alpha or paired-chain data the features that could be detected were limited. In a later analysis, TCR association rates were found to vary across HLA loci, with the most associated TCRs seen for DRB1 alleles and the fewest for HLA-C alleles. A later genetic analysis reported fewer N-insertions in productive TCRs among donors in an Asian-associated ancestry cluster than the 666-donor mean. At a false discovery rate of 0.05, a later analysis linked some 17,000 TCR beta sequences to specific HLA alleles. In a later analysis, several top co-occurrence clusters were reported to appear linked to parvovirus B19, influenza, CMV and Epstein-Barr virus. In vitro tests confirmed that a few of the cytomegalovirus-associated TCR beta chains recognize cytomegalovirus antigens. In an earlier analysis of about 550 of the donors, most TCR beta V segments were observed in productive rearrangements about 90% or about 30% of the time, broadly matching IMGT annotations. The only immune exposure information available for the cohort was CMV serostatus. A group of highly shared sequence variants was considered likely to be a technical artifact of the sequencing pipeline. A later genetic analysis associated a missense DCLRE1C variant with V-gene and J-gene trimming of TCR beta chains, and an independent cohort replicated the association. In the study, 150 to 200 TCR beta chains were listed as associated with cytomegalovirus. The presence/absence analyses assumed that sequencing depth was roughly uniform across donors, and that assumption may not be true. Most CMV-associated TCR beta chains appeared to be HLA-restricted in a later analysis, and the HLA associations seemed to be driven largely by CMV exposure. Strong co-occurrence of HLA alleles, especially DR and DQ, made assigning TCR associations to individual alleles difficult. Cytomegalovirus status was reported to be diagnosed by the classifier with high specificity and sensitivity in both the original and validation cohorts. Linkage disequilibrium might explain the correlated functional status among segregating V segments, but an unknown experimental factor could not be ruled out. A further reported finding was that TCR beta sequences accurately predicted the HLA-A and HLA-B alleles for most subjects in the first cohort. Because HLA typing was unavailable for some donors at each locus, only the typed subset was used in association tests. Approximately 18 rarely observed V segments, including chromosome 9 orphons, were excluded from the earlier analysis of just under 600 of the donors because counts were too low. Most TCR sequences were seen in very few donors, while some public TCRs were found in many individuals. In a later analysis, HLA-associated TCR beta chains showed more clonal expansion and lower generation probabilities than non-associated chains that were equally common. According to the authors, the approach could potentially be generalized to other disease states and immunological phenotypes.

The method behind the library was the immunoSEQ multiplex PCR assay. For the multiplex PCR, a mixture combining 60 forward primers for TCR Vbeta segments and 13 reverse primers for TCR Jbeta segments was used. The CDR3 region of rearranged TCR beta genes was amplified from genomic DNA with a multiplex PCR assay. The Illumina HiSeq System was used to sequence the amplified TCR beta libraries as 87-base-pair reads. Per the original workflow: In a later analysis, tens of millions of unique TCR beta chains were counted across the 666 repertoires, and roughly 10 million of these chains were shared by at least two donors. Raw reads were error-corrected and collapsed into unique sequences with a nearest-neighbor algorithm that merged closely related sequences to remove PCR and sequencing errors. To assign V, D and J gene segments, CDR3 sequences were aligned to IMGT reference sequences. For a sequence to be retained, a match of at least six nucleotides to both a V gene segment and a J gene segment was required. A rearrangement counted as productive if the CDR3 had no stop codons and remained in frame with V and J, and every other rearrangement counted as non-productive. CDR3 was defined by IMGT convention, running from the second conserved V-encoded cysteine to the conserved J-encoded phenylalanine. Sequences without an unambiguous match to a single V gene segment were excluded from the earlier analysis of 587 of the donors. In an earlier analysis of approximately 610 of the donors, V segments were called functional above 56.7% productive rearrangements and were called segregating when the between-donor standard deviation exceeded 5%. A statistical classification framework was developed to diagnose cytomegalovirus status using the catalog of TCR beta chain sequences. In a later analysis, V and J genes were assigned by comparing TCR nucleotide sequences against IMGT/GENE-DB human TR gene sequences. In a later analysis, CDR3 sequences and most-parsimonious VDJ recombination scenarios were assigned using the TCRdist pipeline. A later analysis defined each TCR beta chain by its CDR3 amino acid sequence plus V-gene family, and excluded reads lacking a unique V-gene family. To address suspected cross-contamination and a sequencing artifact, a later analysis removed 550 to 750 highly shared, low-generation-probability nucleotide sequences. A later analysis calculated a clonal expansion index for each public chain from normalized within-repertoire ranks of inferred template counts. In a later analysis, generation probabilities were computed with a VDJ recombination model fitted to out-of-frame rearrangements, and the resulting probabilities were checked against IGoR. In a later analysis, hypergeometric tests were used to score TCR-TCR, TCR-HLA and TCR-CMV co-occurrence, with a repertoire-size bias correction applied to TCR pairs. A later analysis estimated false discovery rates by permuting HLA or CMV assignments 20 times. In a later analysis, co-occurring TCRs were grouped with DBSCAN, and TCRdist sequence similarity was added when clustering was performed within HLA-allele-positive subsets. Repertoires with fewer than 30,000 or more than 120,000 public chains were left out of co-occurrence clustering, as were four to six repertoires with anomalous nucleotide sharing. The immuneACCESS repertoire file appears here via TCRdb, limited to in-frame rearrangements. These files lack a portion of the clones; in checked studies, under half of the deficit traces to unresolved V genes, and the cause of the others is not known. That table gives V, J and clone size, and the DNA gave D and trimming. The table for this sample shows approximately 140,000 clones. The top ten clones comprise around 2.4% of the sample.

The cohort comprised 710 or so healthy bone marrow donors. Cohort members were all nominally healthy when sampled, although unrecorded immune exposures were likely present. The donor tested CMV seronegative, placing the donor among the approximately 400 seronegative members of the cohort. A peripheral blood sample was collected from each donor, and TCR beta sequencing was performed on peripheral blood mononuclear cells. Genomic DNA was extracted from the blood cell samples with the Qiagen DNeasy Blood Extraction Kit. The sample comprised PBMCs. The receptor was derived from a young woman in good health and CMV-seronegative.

The nucleotide sequence reads TGTGCCAGCAGCCTCGGGGGGAACGTCCTGACTTTC. This sequence encodes CASSLGGNVLTF. The chain links TRBV5-6 with TRBJ2-6, with 7 junctional bases fitting TRBD2. Looking up the germline V gene yields CDR1 SGHDT and CDR2 YYEEEE. The CDR3 covers 12 residues, taking in both the cysteine and the phenylalanine. The read is trimmed to its CDR3 DNA, 36 bases read in frame from base 1. The germline V end is reduced by 4 bases and the J end by 10 bases; junction bases left unmatched: 2.